The 17 T cell receptor beta chains given below trace back to one sample, sequenced in a study of cytomegalovirus exposure and HLA in healthy donors. The PCR had 60 Vbeta and 13 Jbeta primers. Libraries were prepared by immunoSEQ multiplex PCR; TCRdb keeps only in-frame clonotypes and omits some of them. The sample gives 100,000 to 150,000 clones, roughly 83% of which show up once; 15% to 25% is in the top ten. Sequenced input: PBMCs. The origin of the receptors is a man between 18 and 35 years old in good health and CMV-seropositive.

The J gene is TRBJ1-1, the V gene TRBV19, with D maybe TRBD1 (6 bases). Germline CDR1 LNHDA, CDR2 SQIVND (reference sequence). The CDR3 contains 15 residues. The V and J ends lost 7 bases and 1 base respectively, with 16 bases between them. The CDR3 nucleotides read TGTGCCAGTATTCGTACCGGGACACAGAACACTGAAGCTTTCTTT. Protein product: CASIRTGTQNTEAFF.

CDR3 protein: CASSLWGDTGELFF. CDR3 DNA sequence: TGTGCCAGCAGCTTATGGGGGGACACCGGGGAGCTGTTTTTT. The chain joins TRBV7-6 to TRBJ2-2; D is perhaps TRBD2 (6 bases). Germline CDR1 and CDR2: SGHVS and FNYEAQ. This CDR3 has 14 residues. The V end lost 2 bases, the J end lost 3 bases, and 7 bases lay between the germline ends.

The V and J genes are TRBV11-3 and TRBJ2-1, with TRBD1 matching over 7 bases. The CDR3 is made up of 15 amino acids. Looked up from germline, CDR1 is SGHNT and CDR2 is YENEEA. V lost 5 bases to trimming and J lost 0 bases; unmatched junction nucleotides: 4. CDR3 region: CASSTGTVSYNEQFF. The CDR3 coding sequence is TGTGCCAGCAGCACCGGGACAGTCTCCTACAATGAGCAGTTCTTC.

This chain joins TRBV6-5 and TRBJ2-3; D possibly corresponds to TRBD2 (6 bases). Germline V lookup: CDR1 MNHEY, CDR2 SVGAGI. The CDR3 runs 13 residues. V lost 11 bases, J lost 0 bases, and 12 bases lay in between. The CDR3 DNA reads TGTGCCTCGAAACGGGGGAGCACAGATACGCAGTATTTT. It translates to CASKRGSTDTQYF.

Only one count was recorded for this clone. This sequence joins TRBV13 and TRBJ2-5, with 10 bases aligning to TRBD2. This CDR3 is built from 15 residues. Germline assignment: CDR1 PRHDT and CDR2 FYEKMQ (reference sequence). The V and J ends lost 3 bases and 4 bases, in that order; junction bases with no gene match: 5. The CDR3 bases are TGTGCCAGCAGCTTTCTAGCGGGGGCTCTAGAGACCCAGTACTTC. It codes for CASSFLAGALETQYF.

The CDR3 region has the DNA TGCGCCAGCAGCCTCCAAGGCAGGGGGTCCTACAATGAGCAGTTCTTC. Translated: CASSLQGRGSYNEQFF. This chain uses TRBV4-1 with TRBJ2-1; 7 bases are a match to TRBD1. The trim removed 4 bases at V and 1 base at J, leaving 7 bases unmatched. Germline V CDR1 and CDR2: MGHRA, YSYEKL. The CDR3 runs 16 residues.

The gene calls are TRBV11-2 and TRBJ2-6; 8 positions agree with TRBD1. This CDR3 is built from 17 residues. Trimming at V came to 5 bases and at J to 0 bases, leaving 6 bases not matched to a gene. Looked up from germline, CDR1 is SGHAT and CDR2 is FQNNGV. The CDR3 region has the DNA TGTGCCAGCAGCCGACAGGGGACCTTCTCTGGGGCCAACGTCCTGACTTTC. Its protein product is CASSRQGTFSGANVLTF.

A single count supports this clone. The chain joins TRBV18 to TRBJ2-7; 7 bases match TRBD1. Germline CDR1 is KGHSH and CDR2 is LQKENI. The length of the CDR3 is 14 residues. V was clipped by 2 bases and J by 6 bases; unmatched bases: 7. The CDR3 coding sequence is TGTGCCAGCTCACCATGGACAGGCGAGTCCGAGCAGTACTTC. Translation gives CASSPWTGESEQYF. Filled out from reference TRBV18 and TRBJ2-7, the complete variable domain reads NAGVMQNPRHLVRRRGQEARLRCSPMKGHSHVYWYRQLPEEGLKFMVYLQKENIIDESGMPKERFSAEFPKEGPSILRIQQVVRGDSAAYFCASSPWTGESEQYFGPGTRLTVT.

The chain links TRBV19 to TRBJ2-3, with 8 bases that match TRBD2. The J segment lost 4 bases and the V segment lost 10 bases, leaving 13 bases of the junction unmatched. The CDR3 covers 15 residues. In germline, CDR1 is LNHDA, CDR2 SQIVND (reference sequence). The CDR3: CATALLAASPDTQYF. The CDR3 DNA is TGTGCCACCGCCCTACTAGCGGCCTCGCCAGATACGCAGTATTTT.

This rearrangement joins TRBV9 to TRBJ2-1; 7 bases fit TRBD1. V trimming: 0 bases; J trimming: 2 bases; junction bases outside the gene matches: 5. The CDR3 loop spans 16 amino acids. The germline CDR1 and CDR2 sequences are SGDLS and YYNGEE. The CDR3 DNA reads TGTGCCAGCAGCGTAGCGGGGCAGGGGGCCTACAATGAGCAGTTCTTC. This gives the protein CASSVAGQGAYNEQFF.

The rearrangement uses TRBV15 and TRBJ1-1; 8 nucleotides align to TRBD1. This CDR3 is 17 amino acids long. Germline trimming cut 3 bases from V and 0 bases from J; bases unmatched to any gene: 9. The germline V gene encodes CDR1 LNHNV and CDR2 YYDKDF (reference sequence). CDR3 protein: CATSSYRQGRVNTEAFF. In DNA form, the CDR3 reads TGTGCCACCAGCAGTTATCGACAGGGGAGGGTGAACACTGAAGCTTTCTTT.

The chain is built from TRBV27 and TRBJ2-1, with 9 bases matching TRBD1. The CDR3 runs to 15 residues. V shed 5 bases and J 4 bases; nucleotides not matched to a gene: 6. CDR1 is MNHEY and CDR2 is SMNVEV in the germline V gene (reference sequence). The CDR3 protein is CASSQQGAQYNEQFF. The CDR3 nucleotides read TGTGCCAGCAGTCAACAGGGGGCGCAATACAATGAGCAGTTCTTC.

The chain links TRBV28 to TRBJ1-4, with a possible D match to TRBD1 (5 bases). Germline V gene lookup returns CDR1 MDHEN and CDR2 SYDVKM. Trimming stripped 4 bases from V and 5 bases from J, with 14 bases between. This CDR3 has 15 amino acids. CDR3 coding DNA: TGTGCCAGCAGTTCCCTGGGGCCAGTGAATGAAAAACTGTTTTTT. Protein sequence: CASSSLGPVNEKLFF.

This chain links TRBV29-1 with TRBJ1-1; TRBD1 might be the D (5 bases). The CDR3 consists of 10 residues. Germline assignment: CDR1 SQVTM and CDR2 ANQGSEA. Trimming stripped 4 bases from V and 5 bases from J, with 5 bases between. In DNA, the CDR3 is TGCAGCGTTGCAGGGACTGAAGCTTTCTTT. Its protein product is CSVAGTEAFF.

This chain links TRBV7-9 with TRBJ1-6; 8 nucleotides line up with TRBD1. There are 14 residues in the CDR3. Germline assignment: CDR1 SEHNR and CDR2 FQNEAQ (reference sequence). V lost 1 base and J lost 9; bases outside the gene matches: 2. The CDR3 region is CASSLDGQGSPLHF. CDR3 DNA sequence: TGTGCCAGCAGCTTAGATGGACAGGGTTCACCCCTCCACTTT.

This chain links TRBV28 with TRBJ2-1; no clear D gene. The CDR3 covers 15 residues. The V end lost 6 bases, the J end lost 1 base, and 13 bases lay between the germline ends. Per germline, CDR1 MDHEN and CDR2 SYDVKM. CDR3 sequence (DNA): TGTGCCAGCAGCCCCCCCCGACTTTCCTACAATGAGCAGTTCTTC. It translates to CASSPPRLSYNEQFF.

The chain is built from TRBV2 and TRBJ1-3, with D tentatively TRBD1 (6 bases). This CDR3 contains 14 residues. CDR1 is SNHLY and CDR2 is FYNNEI in the germline V gene. The V gene lost 6 bases and the J gene lost 4 bases, with 13 bases spanning the gap. The CDR3 DNA reads as TGTGCCAGCAGGGACGGACAGATAGGAAACACCATATATTTT. The encoded protein is CASRDGQIGNTIYF.